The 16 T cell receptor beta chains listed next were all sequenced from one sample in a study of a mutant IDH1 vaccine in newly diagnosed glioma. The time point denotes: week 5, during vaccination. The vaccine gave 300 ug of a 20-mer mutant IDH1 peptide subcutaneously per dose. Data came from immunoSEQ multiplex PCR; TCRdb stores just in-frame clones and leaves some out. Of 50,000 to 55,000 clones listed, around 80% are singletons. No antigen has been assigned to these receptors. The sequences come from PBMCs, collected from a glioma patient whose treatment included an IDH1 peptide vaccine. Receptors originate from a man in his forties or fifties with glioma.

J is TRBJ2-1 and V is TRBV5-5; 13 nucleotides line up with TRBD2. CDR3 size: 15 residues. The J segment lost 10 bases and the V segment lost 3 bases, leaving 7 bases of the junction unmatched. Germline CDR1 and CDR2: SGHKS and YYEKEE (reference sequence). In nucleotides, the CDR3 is TGTGCCAGCAGCTCCACTAGCGGGGGGGCCTGGGAGCAGTTCTTC. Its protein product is CASSSTSGGAWEQFF.

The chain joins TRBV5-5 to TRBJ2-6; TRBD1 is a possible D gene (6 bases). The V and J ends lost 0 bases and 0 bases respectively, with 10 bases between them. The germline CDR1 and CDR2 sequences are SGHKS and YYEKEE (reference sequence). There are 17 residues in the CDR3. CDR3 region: CASSLGGQISGANVLTF. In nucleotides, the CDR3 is TGTGCCAGCAGCTTGGGGGGACAAATCTCTGGGGCCAACGTCCTGACTTTC.

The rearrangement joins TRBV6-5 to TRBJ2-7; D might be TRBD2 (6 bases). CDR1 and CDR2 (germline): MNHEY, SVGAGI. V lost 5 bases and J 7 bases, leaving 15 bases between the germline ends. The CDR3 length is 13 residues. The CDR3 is CASSRESHWEQYF. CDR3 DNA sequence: TGTGCCAGCAGTCGGGAGAGCCACTGGGAGCAGTACTTC.

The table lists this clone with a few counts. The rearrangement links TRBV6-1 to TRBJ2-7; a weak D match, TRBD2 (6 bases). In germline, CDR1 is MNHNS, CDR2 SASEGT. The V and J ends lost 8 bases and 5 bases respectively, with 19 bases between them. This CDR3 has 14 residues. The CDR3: CASRQAGYSDEQYF. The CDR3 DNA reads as TGTGCCAGCCGCCAGGCGGGGTATAGCGACGAGCAGTACTTC.

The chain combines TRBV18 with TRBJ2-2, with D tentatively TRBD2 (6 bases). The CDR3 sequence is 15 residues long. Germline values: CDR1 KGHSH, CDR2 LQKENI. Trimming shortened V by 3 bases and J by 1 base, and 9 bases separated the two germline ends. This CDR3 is CASSPQEGNTGELFF. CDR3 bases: TGTGCCAGCTCACCTCAGGAGGGGAACACCGGGGAGCTGTTTTTT.

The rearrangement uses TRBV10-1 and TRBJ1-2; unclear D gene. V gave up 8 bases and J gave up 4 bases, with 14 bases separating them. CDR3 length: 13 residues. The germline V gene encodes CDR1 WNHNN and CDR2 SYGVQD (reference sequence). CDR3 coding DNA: TGCGCCAGCCCTTGTCATAGGCTCTATGGCTACACCTTC. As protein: CASPCHRLYGYTF.

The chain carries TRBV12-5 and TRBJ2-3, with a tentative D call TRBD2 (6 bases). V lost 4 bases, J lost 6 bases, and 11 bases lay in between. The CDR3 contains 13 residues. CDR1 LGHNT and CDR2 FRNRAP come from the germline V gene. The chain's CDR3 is CASGSGLFDTQYF. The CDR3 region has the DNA TGTGCTAGTGGTTCGGGACTGTTTGATACGCAGTATTTT.

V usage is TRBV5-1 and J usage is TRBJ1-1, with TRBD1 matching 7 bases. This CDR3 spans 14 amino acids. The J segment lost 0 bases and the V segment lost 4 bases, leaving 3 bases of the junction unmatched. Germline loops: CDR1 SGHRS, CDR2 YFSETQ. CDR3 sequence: CASSGDSLNTEAFF. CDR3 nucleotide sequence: TGCGCCAGCAGCGGGGACAGTTTGAACACTGAAGCTTTCTTT.

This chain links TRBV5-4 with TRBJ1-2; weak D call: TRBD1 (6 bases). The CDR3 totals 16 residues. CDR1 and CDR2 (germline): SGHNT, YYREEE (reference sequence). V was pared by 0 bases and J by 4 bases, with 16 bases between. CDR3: CASSLAGGGQGYGYTF. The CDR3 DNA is TGTGCCAGCAGCTTGGCTGGAGGGGGGCAGGGCTATGGCTACACCTTC.

In nucleotides, the CDR3 is TGTGCCAGCAGTAGGGGACAGGGACACGAAAAACTGTTTTTT. Protein: CASSRGQGHEKLFF. V usage is TRBV7-8 and J usage is TRBJ1-4; TRBD1 agrees at 9 bases. The J segment lost 8 bases and the V segment lost 6 bases, leaving 7 bases of the junction unmatched. The CDR3 has 14 residues. CDR1 and CDR2 from the germline V gene are SGHVS and FQNEAQ.

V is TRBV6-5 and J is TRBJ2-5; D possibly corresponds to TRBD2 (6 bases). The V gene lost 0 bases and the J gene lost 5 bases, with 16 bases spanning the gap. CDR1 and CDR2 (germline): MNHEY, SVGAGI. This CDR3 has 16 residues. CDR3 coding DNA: TGTGCCAGCAGTTACTCCTTTGCTGGAGGGGAGGAGACCCAGTACTTC. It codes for CASSYSFAGGEETQYF.

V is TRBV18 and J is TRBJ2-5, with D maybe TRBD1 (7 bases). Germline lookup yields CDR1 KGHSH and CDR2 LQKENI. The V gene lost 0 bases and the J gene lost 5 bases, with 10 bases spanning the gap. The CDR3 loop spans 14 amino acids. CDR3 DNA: TGTGCCAGCTCACCACCGACAGGGAGGGAGACCCAGTACTTC. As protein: CASSPPTGRETQYF.

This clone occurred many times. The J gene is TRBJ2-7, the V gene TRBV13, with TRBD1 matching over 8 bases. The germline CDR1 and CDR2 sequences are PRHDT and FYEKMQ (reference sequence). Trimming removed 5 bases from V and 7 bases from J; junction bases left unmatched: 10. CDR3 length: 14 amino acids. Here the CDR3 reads CASSPRTGLREQYF. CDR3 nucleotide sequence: TGTGCCAGCAGCCCCAGGACAGGGCTGAGGGAGCAGTACTTC.

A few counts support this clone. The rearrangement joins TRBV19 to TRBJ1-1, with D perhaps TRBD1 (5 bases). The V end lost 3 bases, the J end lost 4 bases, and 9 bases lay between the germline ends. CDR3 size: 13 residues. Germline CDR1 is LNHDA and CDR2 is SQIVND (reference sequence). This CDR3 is CASSINGGTEAFF. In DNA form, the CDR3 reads TGTGCCAGTAGTATCAACGGGGGCACTGAAGCTTTCTTT.

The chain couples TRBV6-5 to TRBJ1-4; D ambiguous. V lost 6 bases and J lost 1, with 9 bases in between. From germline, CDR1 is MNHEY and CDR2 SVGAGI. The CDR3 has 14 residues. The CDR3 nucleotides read TGTGCCAGCAGCCCGTCCGGAACTAATGAAAAACTGTTTTTT. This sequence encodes CASSPSGTNEKLFF.

DNA for the CDR3: TGTGCCAGCAGGGAGAGGAACCAGCCCCAGCATTTT. Amino acid sequence: CASRERNQPQHF. The chain has TRBV27 and TRBJ1-5, with no clear D. The CDR3 is 12 residues long. The V gene lost 6 bases and the J gene lost 7 bases, with 10 bases spanning the gap. Germline V gene data show CDR1 as MNHEY and CDR2 as SMNVEV (reference sequence).